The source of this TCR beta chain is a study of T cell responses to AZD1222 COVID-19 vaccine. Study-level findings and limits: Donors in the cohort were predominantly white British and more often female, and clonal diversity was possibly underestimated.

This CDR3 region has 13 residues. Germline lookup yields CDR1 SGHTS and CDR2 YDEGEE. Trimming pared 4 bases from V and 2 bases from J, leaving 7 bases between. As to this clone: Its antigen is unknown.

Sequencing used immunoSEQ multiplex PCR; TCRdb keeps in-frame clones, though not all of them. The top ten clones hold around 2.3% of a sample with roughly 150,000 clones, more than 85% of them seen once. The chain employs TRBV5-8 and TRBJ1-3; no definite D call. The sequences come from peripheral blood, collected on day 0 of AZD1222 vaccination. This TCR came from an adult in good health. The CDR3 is CASSRDAGNTIYF. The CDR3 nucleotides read TGTGCCAGCAGCCGAGACGCTGGAAACACCATATATTTT. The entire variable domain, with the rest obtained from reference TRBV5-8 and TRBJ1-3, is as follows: EAGVTQSPTHLIKTRGQQATLRCSPISGHTSVYWYQQALGLGLQFLLWYDEGEERNRGNFPPRFSGRQFPNYSSELNVNALELEDSALYLCASSRDAGNTIYFGEGSWLTVV.